The sequence of this TCR beta chain was determined in a study of blood T cell repertoires in COVID-19 (TCRdb year 2020). For the study in its entirety: Samples from collaborators originated in the United States, Italy and Spain and spanned both the acute and convalescent phases of COVID-19. The material from the prospective study consisted of cDNA or gDNA derived from T cells, B-cell-depleted T cells, or PBMCs. The dataset comprised deeply sampled blood TCRbeta repertoires from subjects exposed to, actively infected with, or recovered from COVID-19. The repertoires were released in a freely available public database meant as a resource for research on the immune response to SARS-CoV-2. The samples were drawn from the first 160 participants of the ongoing ImmuneRACE study and from 950 to 1,500 subjects provided by 6 global collaborators. Sample metadata almost always included a de-identified subject ID, COVID-19 status, age in years and sex. Where available, HLA class I and class II types were obtained from metadata supplied by the sample provider rather than from assay-based typing.

Based on the germline V gene, the CDR1 and CDR2 sequences are SNHLY and FYNNEI. The CDR3 holds 14 amino acids from the cysteine to the phenylalanine. Solely the CDR3 DNA is kept, with 42 bases framed from the first base. The germline V end is reduced by 6 bases and the J end by 7 bases; junction bases left unmatched: 11. The paper's findings and limits, for the study overall: Clinical and demographic metadata were provided uncurated, with the amount varying by source and participant.

Enrolling through a virtual design, the prospective study's participants ranged in age from roughly 18 to 90 years and lived across 20 to 25 United States geographic areas. In the prospective study, participants were assigned to cohorts based on the clinical history participants reported in a screening survey and a study questionnaire. In the prospective study, mobile phlebotomists collected whole blood, serum and a nasopharyngeal or oropharyngeal swab from each participant. Prospective study participants could optionally give additional blood draws and questionnaires over an approximately 2-month period. Blood samples from the prospective study were shipped frozen or at room temperature prior to DNA extraction. TCRbeta CDR3 regions were amplified from genomic DNA using the immunoSEQ Assay, a bias-controlled multiplex PCR. The paper's data handling went like this. The number of nucleated cells in each sample was estimated by amplification of reference gene primers within the assay. To quantify the absolute abundance of each unique TCRbeta CDR3 rearrangement, sequence reads were collapsed and filtered. For each sample, productive Simpson clonality was calculated by taking the square root of Simpson's diversity index across productive rearrangements. TCRdb limited this immuneACCESS table to in-frame rearrangements with V and J called. A share of clones is missing; checked studies link under half to unresolved V genes, and the rest is unexplained. The DNA was the basis for D and trimming; V, J and clone size are from that table. Across this sample there are some 220,000 clones, with 70% to 85% seen only once. The ten largest clones add up to about 1.3% of the sample.

This clone showed up just once. Its antigen is unknown. No base qualities exist here, and no much larger clone lies one base off it. The V and J segments used are TRBV2 and TRBJ1-2; 7 central bases correspond to TRBD1. The sequence derives from a middle-aged woman with acute COVID-19. The sample was PBMCs or T cells enriched from blood (not recorded which). The CDR3 region reads CASRATEGASGYTF. The sequence in DNA is TGTGCCAGCAGGGCAACGGAGGGGGCCTCTGGCTACACCTTC.